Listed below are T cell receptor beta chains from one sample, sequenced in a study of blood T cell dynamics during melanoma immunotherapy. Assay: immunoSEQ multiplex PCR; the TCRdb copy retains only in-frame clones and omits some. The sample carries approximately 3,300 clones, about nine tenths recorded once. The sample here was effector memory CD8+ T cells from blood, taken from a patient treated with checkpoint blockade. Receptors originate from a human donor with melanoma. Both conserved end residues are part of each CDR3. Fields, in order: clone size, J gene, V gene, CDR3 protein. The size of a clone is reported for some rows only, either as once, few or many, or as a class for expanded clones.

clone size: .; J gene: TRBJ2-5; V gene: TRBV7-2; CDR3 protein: CASSLLWDIQETQYF
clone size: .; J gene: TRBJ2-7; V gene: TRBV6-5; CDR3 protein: CATKRERYEQYF
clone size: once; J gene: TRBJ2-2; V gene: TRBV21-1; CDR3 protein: CASSKTYRTVPGTGELFF
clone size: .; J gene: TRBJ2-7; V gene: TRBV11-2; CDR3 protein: CASSLLGQSYEQYF
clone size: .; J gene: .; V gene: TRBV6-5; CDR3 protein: CASSRRTRTYEQYF
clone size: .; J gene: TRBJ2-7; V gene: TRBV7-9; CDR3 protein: CASSPGLAGGPEGHEQYF
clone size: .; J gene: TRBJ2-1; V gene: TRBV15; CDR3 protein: CATSRDLDGSIGNEQFF
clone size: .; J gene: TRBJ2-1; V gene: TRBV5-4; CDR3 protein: CASSQLAGVHNEQFF
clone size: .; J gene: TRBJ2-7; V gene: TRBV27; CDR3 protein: CASSLGGGPNEQYF
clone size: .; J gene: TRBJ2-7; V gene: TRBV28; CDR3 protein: CATLAGGTYEQYF
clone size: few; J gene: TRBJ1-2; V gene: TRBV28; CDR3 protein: CASSYRDRANYGYTF
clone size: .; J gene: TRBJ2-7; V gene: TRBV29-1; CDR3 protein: CSVGRTGFYYEQYF
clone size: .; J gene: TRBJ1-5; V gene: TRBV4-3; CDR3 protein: CASSQEGAGDQPQHF
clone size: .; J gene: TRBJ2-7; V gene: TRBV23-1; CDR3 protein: CASRQAVRGSSYEQYF
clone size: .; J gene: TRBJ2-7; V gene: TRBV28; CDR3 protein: CASNHPLAVRNYEQYF
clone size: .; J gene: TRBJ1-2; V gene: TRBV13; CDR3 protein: CASSLQGRSGYTF
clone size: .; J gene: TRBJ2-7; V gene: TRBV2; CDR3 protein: CASSAGLASYEQYF
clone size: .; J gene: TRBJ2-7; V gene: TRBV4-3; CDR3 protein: CASSHATGDLDEQYF
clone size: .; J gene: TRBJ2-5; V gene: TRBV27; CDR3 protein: CASSLVRAAQETQYF
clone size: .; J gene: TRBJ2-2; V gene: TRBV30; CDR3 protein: CAWNREGTGELFF
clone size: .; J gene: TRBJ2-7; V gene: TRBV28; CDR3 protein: CASSWTVHTYEQYF
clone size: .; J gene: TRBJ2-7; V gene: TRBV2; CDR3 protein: CASKDSPSYEQYF
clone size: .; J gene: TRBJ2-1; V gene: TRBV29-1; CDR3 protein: CSVEFPGYNEQFF
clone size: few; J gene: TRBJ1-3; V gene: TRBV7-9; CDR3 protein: CASSSPGQVPGNTIYF
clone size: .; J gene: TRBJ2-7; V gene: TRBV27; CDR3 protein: CASSFGRAPSYEQYF
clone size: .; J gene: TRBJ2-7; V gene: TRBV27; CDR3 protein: CASSLTGNAYEQYF
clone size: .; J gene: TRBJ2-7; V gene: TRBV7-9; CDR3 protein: CASSQDHRFAGGDEQYF
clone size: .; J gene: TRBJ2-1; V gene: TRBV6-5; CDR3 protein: CASSYLGYNEQFF
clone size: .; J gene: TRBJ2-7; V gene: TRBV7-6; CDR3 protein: CASSLPSGGIGDEQYF
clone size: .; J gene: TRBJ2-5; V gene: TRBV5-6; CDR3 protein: CASSWDLAEETQYF